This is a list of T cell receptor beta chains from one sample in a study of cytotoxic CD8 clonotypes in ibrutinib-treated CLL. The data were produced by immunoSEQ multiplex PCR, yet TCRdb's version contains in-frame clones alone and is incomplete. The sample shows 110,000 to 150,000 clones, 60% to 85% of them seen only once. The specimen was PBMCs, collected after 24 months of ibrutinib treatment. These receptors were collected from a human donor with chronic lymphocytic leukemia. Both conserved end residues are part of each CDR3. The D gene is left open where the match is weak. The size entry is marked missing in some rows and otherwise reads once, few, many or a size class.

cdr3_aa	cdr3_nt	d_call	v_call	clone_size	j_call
CAAGAPLGSEQYF	TGTGCCGCGGGGGCCCCCCTCGGGTCCGAGCAGTACTTC	.	TRBV28	.	TRBJ2-7
CASSLVANSDSNQPQHF	TGTGCCAGCAGCTTGGTAGCCAACAGCGATAGCAATCAGCCCCAGCATTTT	.	TRBV5-8	.	TRBJ1-5
CASGPQETQYF	TGTGCCAGCGGGCCACAAGAGACCCAGTACTTC	.	TRBV19	.	TRBJ2-5
CASSINGAASYNSPLHF	TGTGCCAGTAGTATTAACGGCGCAGCCTCCTATAATTCACCCCTCCACTTT	.	TRBV19	few	TRBJ1-6
CASSLGQGSYNEQFF	TGTGCCAGCAGCTTAGGACAGGGCTCCTACAATGAGCAGTTCTTC	TRBD1	TRBV7-8	.	TRBJ2-1
CASSFGGGETQYF	TGTGCTAGCAGCTTCGGCGGGGGAGAGACCCAGTACTTC	TRBD2	TRBV7-7	.	TRBJ2-5
CASSLITAQFF	TGTGCCAGCAGTTTAATTACGGCGCAGTTCTTC	.	TRBV28	.	TRBJ2-1
CASTGLGLAVKTQYF	TGTGCCAGCACCGGCTTAGGACTAGCGGTGAAGACCCAGTACTTC	TRBD2	TRBV2	.	TRBJ2-5
CASSLAVASGPHNNEQFF	TGTGCCAGCAGCTTAGCGGTGGCTAGCGGACCGCATAACAATGAGCAGTTCTTC	TRBD2	TRBV7-9	.	TRBJ2-1
CASSQEWLADYNEQFF	TGCGCCAGCAGCCAAGAATGGCTAGCGGACTACAATGAGCAGTTCTTC	TRBD2	TRBV4-3	.	TRBJ2-1
CASSQDGREGRDTQYF	TGTGCCAGCAGCCAAGATGGGCGGGAGGGCCGAGATACGCAGTATTTT	TRBD2	TRBV4-2	.	TRBJ2-3
CASGLVRPQETQYF	TGTGCTAGTGGTTTGGTACGTCCCCAAGAGACCCAGTACTTC	.	TRBV12-5	.	TRBJ2-5
CASSLQQAGTGELFF	TGCGCCAGCAGCTTGCAGCAGGCGGGCACCGGGGAGCTGTTTTTT	.	TRBV5-1	.	TRBJ2-2
CASSPPANYGYTF	TGTGCCAGCTCCCCCCCGGCTAACTATGGCTACACCTTC	.	TRBV18	many	TRBJ1-2
CASSEGTGVIYTF	TGCGCCAGCAGTGAGGGGACAGGAGTTATCTACACCTTC	TRBD1	TRBV10-2	few	TRBJ1-2
CATINRNTEAFF	TGTGCCACCATAAACCGGAACACTGAAGCTTTCTTT	.	TRBV6-6	.	TRBJ1-1
CASSYHPDSNEQFF	TGTGCCAGCAGTTACCACCCTGACAGCAATGAGCAGTTCTTC	.	TRBV6-6	.	TRBJ2-1
CASSRDPGTGTYGYTF	TGCGCCAGCAGCAGAGACCCCGGGACAGGTACCTATGGCTACACCTTC	TRBD1	TRBV5-1	.	TRBJ1-2
CASSLAGGRAAETQYF	TGTGCCAGCAGCTTAGCGGGCGGGAGGGCCGCAGAGACCCAGTACTTC	TRBD2	TRBV7-9	.	TRBJ2-5
CASSVATTSGSAGELFF	TGTGCCAGCAGCGTAGCTACGACTAGCGGGAGTGCCGGGGAGCTGTTTTTT	TRBD2	TRBV9	.	TRBJ2-2
CASSEGLVSVFDTQYF	TGCGCCAGCAGTGAGGGGCTAGTGAGCGTGTTTGATACGCAGTATTTT	.	TRBV10-2	.	TRBJ2-3
CASSQDLAGVLTGELFF	TGCGCCAGCAGCCAAGATCTAGCGGGGGTGCTCACCGGGGAGCTGTTTTTT	TRBD2	TRBV4-1	.	TRBJ2-2
CSSRTGQETQYF	TGCAGCTCACGGACAGGACAAGAGACCCAGTACTTC	TRBD1	TRBV29-1	few	TRBJ2-5
CASSPLGTDTQYF	TGTGCCAGCAGCCCACTGGGCACAGATACGCAGTATTTT	.	TRBV7-9	.	TRBJ2-3
CASSLDGSGANVLTF	TGTGCCAGCAGCTTAGACGGCTCTGGGGCCAACGTCCTGACTTTC	.	TRBV7-9	.	TRBJ2-6
CAWTQQGDTQYF	TGTGCCTGGACACAACAGGGAGATACGCAGTATTTT	.	TRBV30	.	TRBJ2-3
CASSLAGQGLGSPLHF	TGCGCCAGCAGCTTGGCGGGACAGGGGCTCGGTTCACCCCTCCACTTT	TRBD1	TRBV5-1	.	TRBJ1-6
CASTGQLNTEAFF	TGTGCCAGCACCGGACAGTTGAACACTGAAGCTTTCTTT	.	TRBV27	once	TRBJ1-1
CASSRGTAGAGELFF	TGTGCCAGCAGCCGAGGGACCGCCGGGGCCGGGGAGCTGTTTTTT	.	TRBV7-2	.	TRBJ2-2
CATSRDWGGPLHQPQHF	TGTGCCACCAGCAGAGATTGGGGGGGGCCCCTCCATCAGCCCCAGCATTTT	.	TRBV15	.	TRBJ1-5
CASSQGVSVAFF	TGTGCCAGCAGCCAGGGGGTTTCCGTAGCTTTCTTT	TRBD1	TRBV6-6	.	TRBJ1-1
CASSFQASSYNEQFF	TGTGCCAGCAGCTTCCAAGCGAGCTCCTACAATGAGCAGTTCTTC	.	TRBV11-3	.	TRBJ2-1
CASTGTGEGHNEQFF	TGTGCCAGTACCGGGACAGGGGAAGGTCACAATGAGCAGTTCTTC	TRBD1	TRBV19	.	TRBJ2-1
CASSEETANTEAFF	TGTGCCAGCAGTGAGGAGACAGCGAACACTGAAGCTTTCTTT	.	TRBV2	.	TRBJ1-1
CASSLDWGLPQHF	TGTGCCAGCAGCTTAGATTGGGGGCTCCCCCAGCATTTT	.	TRBV11-2	few	TRBJ1-5
CASSEGDRGIPYNEQFF	TGTGCCAGCAGTGAGGGGGACAGGGGGATCCCCTACAATGAGCAGTTCTTC	TRBD1	TRBV25-1	.	TRBJ2-1
CASARGTSGNTIYF	TGTGCTAGTGCCCGGGGGACCTCTGGAAACACCATATATTTT	.	TRBV12-5	.	TRBJ1-3
CASSPTETPDTQYF	TGTGCCAGTAGTCCCACCGAGACCCCAGATACGCAGTATTTT	.	TRBV19	.	TRBJ2-3
CASSEGGRMNTEAFF	TGTGCCAGCAGTGAAGGGGGCCGAATGAACACTGAAGCTTTCTTT	.	TRBV25-1	.	TRBJ1-1
CAISDDRASYEQYF	TGTGCCATCAGTGATGACAGGGCCTCCTACGAGCAGTACTTC	TRBD1	TRBV10-3	.	TRBJ2-7
CASSRGVGKETQYF	TGTGCCAGCAGCCGAGGCGTAGGGAAAGAGACCCAGTACTTC	.	TRBV6-5	once	TRBJ2-5
CAAGGQPQHF	TGTGCCGCCGGGGGTCAGCCCCAGCATTTT	.	TRBV28	.	TRBJ1-5
CSVVRSYNEQFF	TGCAGCGTTGTAAGGTCCTACAATGAGCAGTTCTTC	.	TRBV29-1	.	TRBJ2-1
CASSSPTGDRDGYTF	TGTGCCAGCAGTTCCCCGACAGGGGATCGCGATGGCTACACCTTC	TRBD1	TRBV6-6	.	TRBJ1-2
CASSLGGGPNYNEQFF	TGTGCCAGCAGCTTAGGGGGGGGCCCAAACTACAATGAGCAGTTCTTC	.	TRBV11-3	many	TRBJ2-1
CASSLGSGLSGANVLTF	TGTGCCAGCAGCTTAGGGTCGGGTTTGTCTGGGGCCAACGTCCTGACTTTC	.	TRBV7-9	.	TRBJ2-6
CASSDPSRANTEAFF	TGTGCCAGCAGCGACCCGTCCAGGGCGAACACTGAAGCTTTCTTT	.	TRBV9	.	TRBJ1-1
CATSDPGGEGADTQYF	TGTGCCACCAGTGACCCTGGGGGGGAAGGGGCAGATACGCAGTATTTT	TRBD2	TRBV19	medium-sized	TRBJ2-3
CASSSLDRHEQYF	TGTGCCAGCAGCTCCTTGGACAGACACGAGCAGTACTTC	.	TRBV5-5	many	TRBJ2-7
CASRTGSNIQYF	TGTGCCAGCAGAACAGGGTCGAACATTCAGTACTTC	.	TRBV25-1	once	TRBJ2-4
CATSRDGAGPRQPQHF	TGTGCCACCAGCAGAGATGGGGCGGGCCCAAGGCAGCCCCAGCATTTT	.	TRBV15	.	TRBJ1-5
CASSLEGHLSTGELFF	TGCGCCAGCAGCTTGGAGGGCCACTTGAGCACCGGGGAGCTGTTTTTT	.	TRBV5-1	.	TRBJ2-2
CASSRGGQASEQYF	TGTGCCAGCAGTCGCGGGGGGCAGGCGAGCGAGCAGTACTTC	TRBD2	TRBV6-6	.	TRBJ2-7
CASSEDFSTDTQYF	TGTGCCAGCAGTGAGGACTTCAGCACAGATACGCAGTATTTT	.	TRBV2	.	TRBJ2-3
CASSYFRDNYGYTF	TGTGCCAGCAGTTACTTCCGGGACAACTATGGCTACACCTTC	.	TRBV6-6	.	TRBJ1-2
CASSLRGRPVEQYF	TGCGCCAGCAGCTTGAGGGGGCGCCCCGTCGAGCAGTACTTC	TRBD1	TRBV5-1	.	TRBJ2-7
CASSHLVGQGLGGYTF	TGTGCCAGCAGCCACCTTGTGGGACAGGGACTCGGGGGCTACACCTTC	TRBD1	TRBV4-2	.	TRBJ1-2
CASSQTSTGELFF	TGTGCCAGCAGCCAGACGTCCACCGGGGAGCTGTTTTTT	.	TRBV7-8	.	TRBJ2-2
CASSPPGRRESPLHF	TGTGCCAGCAGTCCACCCGGGCGCCGGGAATCACCCCTCCACTTT	.	TRBV6-6	.	TRBJ1-6